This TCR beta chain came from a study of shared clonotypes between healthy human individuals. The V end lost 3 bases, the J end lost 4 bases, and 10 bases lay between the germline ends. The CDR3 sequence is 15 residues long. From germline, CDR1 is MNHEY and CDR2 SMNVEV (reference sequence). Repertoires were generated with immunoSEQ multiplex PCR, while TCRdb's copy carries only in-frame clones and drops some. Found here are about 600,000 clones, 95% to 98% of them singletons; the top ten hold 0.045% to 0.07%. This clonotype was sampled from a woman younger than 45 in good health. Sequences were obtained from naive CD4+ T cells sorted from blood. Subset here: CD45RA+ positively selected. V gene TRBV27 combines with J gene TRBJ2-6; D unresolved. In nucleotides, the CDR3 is TGTGCCAGCAGTTTTGGGGTCGGGGGGGCCAACGTCCTGACTTTC. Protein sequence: CASSFGVGGANVLTF.